This T cell receptor (beta chain) appears in the sequencing data of a study of CD8 T cells in ankylosing spondylitis. The CDR3 is 15 residues long. Germline trimming cut 6 bases from V and 4 bases from J; bases unmatched to any gene: 6. CDR1 DFQATT and CDR2 SNEGSKA come from the germline V gene (reference sequence). This clonotype was picked up a small number of times. A single record per CDR3 protein comes from TCRdb applying MiXCR to the 5' RACE reads. The profile shows approximately 150,000 distinct CDR3 sequences, 30% to 40% of them singletons. V usage is TRBV20-1 and J usage is TRBJ2-1; 13 nucleotides align to TRBD2. The sequencing input was synovial fluid, either unsorted or a sorted T cell fraction (not recorded which). The receptor was derived from a male donor with ankylosing spondylitis. CDR3 sequence: CSADPGLAGYNEQFF. The CDR3 bases are TGCAGTGCCGATCCGGGACTAGCGGGATACAATGAGCAGTTCTTC.